This T cell receptor beta chain was identified during a study of blood T cells in healthy people across ages. A note on this clonotype: The antigen is undetermined.

For the second PCR, which ran for 7 to 11 cycles, a sample-barcoded 5' primer and a J-beta primer mix were used. Each CDR3 protein is one row after TCRdb ran MiXCR on the 5' RACE reads. The sample shows hundreds of thousands of distinct CDR3 sequences, 40% to 50% of them seen only once. The study drew donors from healthy Caucasian individuals in Russia aged about 6 to 95. Study-level results: Estimates based on one million T cells were treated as lower bounds. Roughly linear declines in TCR beta diversity per million T cells occurred with age.

The CDR3 has 18 amino acids. The germline V gene encodes CDR1 LGHDT and CDR2 YNNKEL (reference sequence). The V and J ends lost 1 base and 3 bases, in that order; junction bases with no gene match: 10. This clonotype originated in an elderly man in good health. The sequenced sample was blood. The rearrangement links TRBV3-1 to TRBJ2-1; TRBD2 agrees at 9 bases. The CDR3 DNA reads TGTGCCAGCAGCCAAGCGAAACCCCGCGGGGGGGGCTACAATGAGCAGTTCTTC. Protein product: CASSQAKPRGGGYNEQFF.